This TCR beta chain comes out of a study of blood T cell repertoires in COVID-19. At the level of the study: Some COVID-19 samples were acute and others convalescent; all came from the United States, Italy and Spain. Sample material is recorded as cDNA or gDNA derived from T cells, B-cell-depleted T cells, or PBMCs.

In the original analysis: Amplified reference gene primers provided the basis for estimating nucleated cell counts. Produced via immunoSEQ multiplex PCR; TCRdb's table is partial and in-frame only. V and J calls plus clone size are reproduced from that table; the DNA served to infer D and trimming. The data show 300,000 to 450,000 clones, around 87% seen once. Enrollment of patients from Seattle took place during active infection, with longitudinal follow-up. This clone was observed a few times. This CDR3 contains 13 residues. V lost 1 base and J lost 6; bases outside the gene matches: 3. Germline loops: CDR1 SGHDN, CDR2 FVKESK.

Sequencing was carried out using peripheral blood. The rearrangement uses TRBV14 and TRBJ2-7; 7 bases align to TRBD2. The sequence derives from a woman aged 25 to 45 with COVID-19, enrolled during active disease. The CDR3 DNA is TGTGCCAGCAGCCAAGTGGGAGGGTCCGAGCAGTACTTC. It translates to CASSQVGGSEQYF.